The sequence of this T cell receptor (beta chain) was determined in a study of T cells in Graves' hyperthyroidism and ophthalmopathy. Points from the study as a whole: Blood also carried most thyroid clonotypes expanded above 0.001.

Amplification yielded TCR beta CDR3 regions, with RNA transcripts as the source. The HTBI primer set drove a first-round RT-PCR of the TCR CDR3. In TCRdb, the multiplex PCR reads were re-called with MiXCR into one record per CDR3 protein. This table holds about 530,000 distinct CDR3 sequences, 15% to 20% found once. This clonotype has ten or more counts. Its target is unknown. A Clinical Activity Score of at least 3, a NOSPECS grade of at least 4 and a duration under 3 months were recorded in the ophthalmopathy patients. CDR3 length equals 14 residues. The J segment lost 4 bases and the V segment lost 1 base, leaving 3 bases of the junction unmatched. CDR1 and CDR2 from the germline V gene are LNHNV and YYDKDF (reference sequence).

What was sequenced was blood. The chain has TRBV15 and TRBJ1-2; 7 bases are a match to TRBD1. The sequence came from a young woman with Graves' ophthalmopathy. CDR3 DNA sequence: TGTGCCACCAGCAGAGGGGAGGGGGCCTATGGCTACACCTTC. It codes for CATSRGEGAYGYTF.